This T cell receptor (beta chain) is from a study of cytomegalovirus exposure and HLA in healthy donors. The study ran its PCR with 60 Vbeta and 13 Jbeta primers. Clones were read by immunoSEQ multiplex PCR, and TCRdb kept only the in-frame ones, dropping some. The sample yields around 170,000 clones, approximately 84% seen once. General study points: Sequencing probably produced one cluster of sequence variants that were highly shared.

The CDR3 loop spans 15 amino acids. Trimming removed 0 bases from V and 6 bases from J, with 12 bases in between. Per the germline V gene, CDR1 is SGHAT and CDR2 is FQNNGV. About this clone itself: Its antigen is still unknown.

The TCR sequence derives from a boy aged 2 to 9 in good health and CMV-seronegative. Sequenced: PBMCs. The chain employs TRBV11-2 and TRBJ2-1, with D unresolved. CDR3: CASSLDLRLINEQFF. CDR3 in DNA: TGTGCCAGCAGCTTAGATCTGAGACTGATCAATGAGCAGTTCTTC.